This section outlines one TCR beta chain sequence together with its context. Antigen: not known. The data belong to a study of shared clonotypes between healthy human individuals. The wider study: Every donor yielded three CD4 naive, three CD4 memory, two CD8 naive and one CD8 memory plate.

Study conclusions and caveats: Clonotypes that were shared across four donors made up roughly 5% of naive CD4 clonotypes. Larger estimated richness was generally recorded for naive subsets relative to memory subsets. Represented diversity, genetic and exposure-history alike, was limited by few donors.

Sequencing used immunoSEQ multiplex PCR; TCRdb keeps in-frame clones, though not all of them. The sample lists about 2,100,000 clones; about 92% were seen once. Terminally differentiated effector memory CD45RA+ cells were excluded from the naive CD8 cells, which were CD45RO-negative and positively selected for CCR7. This TCR derives from a man younger than 35 in good health. Some clones in this sample may be carry-over from other donors' samples. The sample comprised naive CD8+ T cells from PBMCs.

The CDR3 sequence: CASRASLGWGGEQYF. CDR3 in DNA: TGTGCCAGCAGAGCCTCCCTCGGCTGGGGTGGGGAGCAGTACTTC. This sequence joins TRBV28 and TRBJ2-7, with D hard to call. Trimming cost V 6 bases and J 7 bases, with 22 bases left between them. CDR3 length equals 15 residues. Germline CDR1 and CDR2: MDHEN and SYDVKM. The variable domain in full, with the rest retrieved from reference TRBV28 and TRBJ2-7, is DVKVTQSSRYLVKRTGEKVFLECVQDMDHENMFWYRQDPGLGLRLIYFSYDVKMKEKGDIPEGYSVSREKKERFSLILESASTNQTSMYLCASRASLGWGGEQYFGPGTRLTVT.